The 23 T cell receptor beta chains listed next were all sequenced from one sample in a study of blood T cell repertoires in COVID-19. Libraries were prepared by immunoSEQ multiplex PCR; TCRdb keeps only in-frame clonotypes and omits some of them. The data hold about 300,000 clones, with 88% observed a single time. Sample: peripheral blood. Every receptor here comes from a woman aged 25 to 39 who had recovered from COVID-19.

Notes on this clone: The germline gene is not matched at one end of the junction; a read error may be the cause. The V call is TRBV11-2, the J call TRBJ1-1, with D tentatively TRBD1 (6 bases). The CDR3 loop spans 11 amino acids. Germline lookup yields CDR1 SGHAT and CDR2 FQNNGV. The CDR3 reads CASSQGGVAIF. The CDR3 nucleotides are TGTGCCAGCAGCCAAGGGGGGGTAGCGATCTTT. The variable domain in full, with the rest retrieved from reference TRBV11-2 and TRBJ1-1, is EAGVAQSPRYKIIEKRQSVAFWCNPISGHATLYWYQQILGQGPKLLIQFQNNGVVDDSQLPKDRFSAERLKGVDSTLKIQPAKLEDSAVYLCASSQGGVAIFGQGTRLTVV.

This clone was seen only once. The J gene is TRBJ1-1, the V gene TRBV29-1, with unresolved D. Trimming took 5 bases from V and 4 from J, leaving 17 bases between them. CDR1 and CDR2 from the germline V gene are SQVTM and ANQGSEA. CDR3 size: 14 residues. The CDR3 spells CSVLGSPRGTEAFF. The CDR3 region has the DNA TGCAGCGTTCTCGGATCACCACGAGGCACTGAAGCTTTCTTT. The complete variable domain, with remaining parts taken from reference TRBV29-1 and TRBJ1-1, reads SAVISQKPSRDICQRGTSLTIQCQVDSQVTMMFWYRQQPGQSLTLIATANQGSEATYESGFVIDKFPISRPNLTFSTLTVSNMSPEDSSIYLCSVLGSPRGTEAFFGQGTRLTVV.

This rearrangement joins TRBV4-1 to TRBJ2-5; TRBD2 aligns across 10 bases. This CDR3 is 17 amino acids long. Unmatched junction bases numbered 14, after V lost 4 bases and J lost 6 bases. Germline CDR1 MGHRA, CDR2 YSYEKL. The CDR3 DNA reads as TGCGCCAGCAGCCCCGAGGCGGCTAGCGGGGGATATCAGACCCAGTACTTC. Amino acid sequence: CASSPEAASGGYQTQYF.

Only one count was recorded for this clone. The gene calls are TRBV7-9 and TRBJ1-6; D call uncertain. The CDR3 is made up of 15 amino acids. Germline CDR1 is SEHNR and CDR2 is FQNEAQ (reference sequence). Deletions cut 5 bases from V and 10 bases from J, with 18 bases between. CDR3 nucleotide sequence: TGTGCCAGCAGCCACCCTAGTGGAGGGTGGTCACCCCTCCACTTT. The encoded protein is CASSHPSGGWSPLHF.

The V call is TRBV18, the J call TRBJ1-1, with D possibly matching TRBD1 (5 bases). Trimming left V 0 bases short and J 6 bases short, with 8 bases between. Germline-derived CDR1 and CDR2 are KGHSH and LQKENI. The CDR3 sequence is 13 residues long. The CDR3 region is CASSPPGGAEAFF. DNA of the CDR3: TGTGCCAGCTCACCACCGGGGGGGGCTGAAGCTTTCTTT.

This clone was seen a few times. The chain links TRBV7-9 to TRBJ1-4, with 8 bases that match TRBD1. J gave up 8 bases and V 3 bases, and 8 bases lay outside the gene matches. CDR1 and CDR2 (germline): SEHNR, FQNEAQ (reference sequence). The CDR3 has 15 amino acids. The CDR3 spells CASSFRQGYLEKLFF. CDR3 coding DNA: TGTGCCAGCAGCTTCCGACAGGGGTATTTAGAAAAACTGTTTTTT.

The chain joins TRBV11-3 to TRBJ1-3; D ambiguous. The CDR3 has 15 residues. Trimming pared 1 base from V and 4 bases from J, leaving 11 bases between. Germline V gene sequence: CDR1 SGHNT, CDR2 YENEEA. CDR3 residues: CASSLGQAAGNTIYF. CDR3 DNA sequence: TGTGCCAGCAGCTTAGGCCAGGCTGCAGGAAACACCATATATTTT.

The rearrangement joins TRBV6-5 to TRBJ1-1; D is perhaps TRBD1 (6 bases). Per germline, CDR1 MNHEY and CDR2 SVGAGI. Trimming left V 4 bases short and J 5 bases short, with 17 bases between. The CDR3 is 15 residues long. The chain's CDR3 is CASSFRGGGRTEAFF. Here the CDR3 DNA reads TGTGCCAGCAGTTTCCGTGGCGGGGGGCGGACTGAAGCTTTCTTT.

The chain couples TRBV4-3 to TRBJ1-1; maybe TRBD1 (6 bases). Germline CDR1 and CDR2: LGHNA and YSLEER. The CDR3 covers 15 residues. V dropped 1 base and J dropped 5 bases, with 14 bases sitting between them. The CDR3 region has the DNA TGCGCCAGCAGCCAAGGGGGCCCAGGGGTTACTGAAGCTTTCTTT. Translated: CASSQGGPGVTEAFF.

V usage is TRBV5-1 and J usage is TRBJ2-1, with TRBD2 matching 12 bases. The CDR3 has 15 amino acids. Trimming took 4 bases from V and 4 from J; bases not matched to a gene: 3. Germline V gene lookup returns CDR1 SGHRS and CDR2 YFSETQ. The CDR3 sequence is CASSRTSGEYNEQFF. CDR3 DNA: TGCGCCAGCAGCAGGACTAGCGGGGAGTACAATGAGCAGTTCTTC.

This clone is labeled as medium-sized. The chain carries TRBV11-1 and TRBJ2-7; 9 positions agree with TRBD2. V was pared by 6 bases and J by 0 bases, with 6 bases of the junction left unmatched. The CDR3 has 15 residues. The germline gives CDR1 SGHAT, CDR2 FQDESV (reference sequence). The CDR3 reads CASSRSGGTSYEQYF. CDR3 in DNA: TGTGCCAGCAGTCGAAGCGGGGGGACCTCCTACGAGCAGTACTTC.

The chain combines TRBV9 with TRBJ1-2, with TRBD1 identical over 8 bases. V lost 7 bases and J lost 6; bases outside the gene matches: 5. CDR1 and CDR2 (germline): SGDLS, YYNGEE. This CDR3 is 12 amino acids long. CDR3 sequence: CASPVTGDGYTF. The CDR3 DNA reads as TGTGCCAGCCCCGTGACAGGGGATGGCTACACCTTC.

This chain joins TRBV6-2 or TRBV6-3 and TRBJ1-1; no clear D gene. Germline V CDR1 and CDR2: MNHEY, SVGEGT. This CDR3 comprises 13 residues. The germline V and J ends were trimmed by 2 bases and 1 base, with 5 bases remaining between them. The CDR3 DNA sequence: TGTGCCAGCAGTTACCCGGGGAACACTGAAGCTTTCTTT. Translating gives CASSYPGNTEAFF.

V and J are TRBV7-2 and TRBJ1-3, with D maybe TRBD1 (6 bases). Germline V CDR1 and CDR2: SGHTA, FQGNSA. This CDR3 spans 14 amino acids. V shed 1 base and J shed 4 bases, with 8 bases lying between them. CDR3 DNA sequence: TGTGCCAGCAGCTTAGACGGACAGGGAAACACCATATATTTT. This translates into CASSLDGQGNTIYF.

The V gene is TRBV14, the J gene TRBJ2-7; 7 positions match TRBD1. Germline V gene lookup returns CDR1 SGHDN and CDR2 FVKESK. The CDR3 spans 18 residues. Losses at the gene ends were 3 bases for V and 2 bases for J; bases not matched to a gene: 16. The CDR3 is CASSQPESGRGSTYEQYF. The CDR3 DNA reads as TGTGCCAGCAGCCAGCCAGAGTCGGGCAGGGGGTCAACCTACGAGCAGTACTTC.

This CDR3 is CASSFRGGRKQFF. The CDR3 DNA follows: TGTGCCAGCAGCTTTCGGGGGGGCCGTAAGCAGTTCTTC. This chain joins TRBV7-2 and TRBJ2-1, with 8 bases aligning to TRBD2. The junction had 6 bases not matched to a gene; V was cut back by 3 bases and J by 11 bases. Germline V lookup: CDR1 SGHTA, CDR2 FQGNSA. The CDR3 covers 13 residues.

The V and J genes are TRBV14 and TRBJ1-2; 7 bases map to TRBD1. The CDR3 is made up of 13 amino acids. Germline V gives CDR1 SGHDN, CDR2 FVKESK. V lost 6 bases, J lost 5 bases, and 6 bases stayed unmatched. CDR3 sequence: CASSPGQRYGYTF. The CDR3 coding sequence is TGTGCCAGCAGTCCGGGACAGCGATATGGCTACACCTTC.

The CDR3 is CASSVDWDTGGSDTQYF. The DNA for the CDR3 is TGTGCCAGCAGCGTAGATTGGGACACCGGCGGATCAGATACGCAGTATTTT. This chain links TRBV9 with TRBJ2-3; a possible D gene is TRBD1 (6 bases). Germline CDR1 and CDR2: SGDLS and YYNGEE. The CDR3 is 17 amino acids. The V and J ends lost 0 bases and 4 bases respectively, with 18 bases between them.

This rearrangement joins TRBV28 to TRBJ1-5; 11 bases are a match to TRBD1. There are 14 residues in the CDR3. Per germline, CDR1 MDHEN and CDR2 SYDVKM. The V segment lost 6 bases and the J segment 8 bases; nucleotides outside the gene matches: 6. The CDR3 sequence: CASSWGQGVKPQHF. The CDR3 nucleotides read TGTGCCAGCAGCTGGGGACAGGGGGTGAAGCCCCAGCATTTT.

The V and J genes are TRBV7-3 and TRBJ1-1; a weak D match, TRBD1 (6 bases). V gave up 5 bases and J gave up 1 base, with 11 bases separating them. Germline CDR1 SGHTA, CDR2 FQGTGA. This CDR3 has 14 amino acids. CDR3 protein: CASSQQGPNTEAFF. The CDR3 DNA sequence: TGTGCCAGCAGCCAACAGGGTCCGAACACTGAAGCTTTCTTT.

The V gene is TRBV5-1, the J gene TRBJ1-1; D is unclear. Germline CDR1 reads SGHRS; CDR2 reads YFSETQ. V lost 4 bases to trimming and J lost 8 bases, with 18 bases between them. This CDR3 region has 14 residues. The DNA for the CDR3 is TGCGCCAGCAGCACGGCCGGGGTCTCGGGGGAAGCTTTCTTT. This gives the protein CASSTAGVSGEAFF.

This CDR3 reads CASSSKGAGHTEAFF. CDR3 bases: TGTGCCAGCAGCTCAAAGGGGGCGGGACACACTGAAGCTTTCTTT. The chain couples TRBV7-2 to TRBJ1-1; 7 bases line up with TRBD1. This CDR3 has 15 residues. CDR1 is SGHTA, CDR2 FQGNSA, per germline. J was trimmed by 3 bases and V by 4 bases; bases with no gene match: 8.

The genes are TRBV5-1 and TRBJ1-1; D is perhaps TRBD1 (6 bases). V was clipped by 4 bases and J by 3 bases, with 19 bases between them. Germline loops: CDR1 SGHRS, CDR2 YFSETQ. This CDR3 is 16 amino acids long. The CDR3 region has the DNA TGCGCCAGCAGCCCAGCCACAACAGGGTATGACACTGAAGCTTTCTTT. It specifies CASSPATTGYDTEAFF.